This TCR beta chain was sequenced in a study of cytomegalovirus exposure and HLA in healthy donors. 60 Vbeta and 13 Jbeta primers were used in PCR. The table came from immunoSEQ multiplex PCR; TCRdb's copy has only in-frame clones and leaves some out. The data show about 170,000 clones, roughly 83% seen once. The germline CDR1 and CDR2 sequences are MGHDK and SYGVNS. Germline trimming cut 5 bases from V and 11 bases from J; bases unmatched to any gene: 15. The CDR3 sequence is 17 residues long. This chain uses TRBV25-1 with TRBJ1-6; 10 bases match TRBD1. The TCR was taken from a woman aged 45-65 years in good health and CMV-seronegative. Sequenced input: PBMCs. The CDR3 loop reads CASSQTGTGASRTPLHF. The CDR3 DNA reads TGTGCCAGCAGTCAAACCGGGACAGGGGCCTCAAGGACACCCCTCCACTTT.